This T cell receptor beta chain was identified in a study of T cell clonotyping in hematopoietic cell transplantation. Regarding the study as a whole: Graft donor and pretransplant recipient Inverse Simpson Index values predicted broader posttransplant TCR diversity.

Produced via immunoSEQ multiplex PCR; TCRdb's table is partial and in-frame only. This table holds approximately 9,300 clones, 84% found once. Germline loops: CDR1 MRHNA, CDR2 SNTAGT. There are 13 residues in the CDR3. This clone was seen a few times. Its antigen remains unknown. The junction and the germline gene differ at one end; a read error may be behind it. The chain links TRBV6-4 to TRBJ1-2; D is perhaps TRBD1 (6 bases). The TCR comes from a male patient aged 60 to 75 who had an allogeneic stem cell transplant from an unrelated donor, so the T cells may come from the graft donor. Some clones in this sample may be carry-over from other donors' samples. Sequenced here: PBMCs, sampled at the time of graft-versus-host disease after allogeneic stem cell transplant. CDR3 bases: TGTGCCAGCAGTGACTCGTCGGAGGGGGAGCCCCATTTC. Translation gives CASSDSSEGEPHF.